Each of the 18 T cell receptor beta chains below was sequenced from the same sample in a study of blood T cell repertoires in COVID-19. The data were produced by immunoSEQ multiplex PCR, yet TCRdb's version contains in-frame clones alone and is incomplete. The table has some 110,000 clones, 75% to 90% seen once. The specimen sequenced was peripheral blood. Receptors originate from a woman aged 70-85 years with acute or convalescent COVID-19.

This clone occurred once. The V and J genes are TRBV5-1 and TRBJ2-3; 7 bases match TRBD2. The CDR3 covers 14 residues. Germline V gene sequence: CDR1 SGHRS, CDR2 YFSETQ. V lost 6 bases and J lost 5; bases outside the gene matches: 9. CDR3 protein: CASKEEAGIDTQYF. The CDR3 DNA is TGCGCCAGCAAGGAGGAAGCGGGGATAGATACGCAGTATTTT.

V usage is TRBV7-9 and J usage is TRBJ2-2; perhaps TRBD2 as D (5 bases). The germline CDR1 and CDR2 sequences are SEHNR and FQNEAQ (reference sequence). Deletions cut 5 bases from V and 5 bases from J, with 9 bases between. The CDR3 is 13 residues long. CDR3 amino acids: CASSPRGTGELFF. For the CDR3, the DNA is TGTGCCAGCAGCCCGCGAGGGACCGGGGAGCTGTTTTTT.

The chain has TRBV2 and TRBJ2-1, with 8 bases aligning to TRBD2. CDR3 length: 14 amino acids. Germline V gene lookup returns CDR1 SNHLY and CDR2 FYNNEI. V lost 6 bases to trimming and J lost 4 bases; unmatched junction nucleotides: 5. The CDR3 nucleotides read TGTGCCAGCAGGCGAAGCGGGAGTTACAATGAGCAGTTCTTC. It translates to CASRRSGSYNEQFF.

This chain connects TRBV3-1 (or the pseudogene TRBV3-2) to TRBJ1-3, with 7 bases fitting TRBD1. V trimming: 4 bases; J trimming: 7 bases; junction bases outside the gene matches: 7. Germline V gene sequence: CDR1 LGHDT, CDR2 YNNKEL (reference sequence). This CDR3 is 14 amino acids long. Here the CDR3 reads CASSPQGGWNTIYF. CDR3 sequence (DNA): TGTGCCAGCAGCCCCCAGGGGGGTTGGAACACCATATATTTT.

This clone was seen only once. This rearrangement joins TRBV18 to TRBJ2-7, with D perhaps TRBD2 (5 bases). Germline lookup yields CDR1 KGHSH and CDR2 LQKENI. The CDR3 totals 13 residues. Trimming took off 6 bases at V and 2 bases at J, with 11 bases between the two ends. For the CDR3, the DNA is TGTGCCAGCTCGGGCGTCGGGACCTACGAGCAGTACTTC. Translating gives CASSGVGTYEQYF.

J is TRBJ1-1 and V is TRBV29-1; TRBD1 might be the D (5 bases). The CDR3 is 12 amino acids. Germline-derived CDR1 and CDR2 are SQVTM and ANQGSEA. Trimming took off 4 bases at V and 6 bases at J, with 12 bases between the two ends. The CDR3 bases are TGCAGCGTTGGAGATGGGGCGGCTGAAGCTTTCTTT. It codes for CSVGDGAAEAFF.

The table lists this clone with a count of one. The chain links TRBV15 to TRBJ2-5; 9 bases map to TRBD2. CDR1 is LNHNV, CDR2 YYDKDF, per germline (reference sequence). There are 15 residues in the CDR3. Trimming cost V 4 bases and J 4 bases; bases outside gene matches: 7. The CDR3 nucleotides read TGTGCCACCAGCATCCGGCGGGGGGGACGAGAGACCCAGTACTTC. Translation gives CATSIRRGGRETQYF.

The J gene is TRBJ2-5, the V gene TRBV19; 8 bases agree with TRBD1. Germline loops: CDR1 LNHDA, CDR2 SQIVND (reference sequence). V shed 5 bases and J 5 bases; nucleotides not matched to a gene: 10. The CDR3 spans 15 residues. The CDR3 DNA sequence: TGTGCCAGTAGTTCCCGGGACAGGTATAGGGAGACCCAGTACTTC. Its protein is CASSSRDRYRETQYF. Full variable domain (rest looked up from reference TRBV19 and TRBJ2-5): DGGITQSPKYLFRKEGQNVTLSCEQNLNHDAMYWYRQDPGQGLRLIYYSQIVNDFQKGDIAEGYSVSREKKESFPLTVTSAQKNPTAFYLCASSSRDRYRETQYFGPGTRLLVL.

In this sample, this clone turned up once. This sequence joins TRBV6-5 and TRBJ2-2; TRBD2 matches 8 bases. Germline trimming cut 6 bases from V and 4 bases from J; bases unmatched to any gene: 7. The CDR3 spans 15 residues. CDR1 is MNHEY and CDR2 is SVGAGI in the germline V gene. CDR3 loop: CASSSSGSSTGELFF. In DNA, the CDR3 is TGTGCCAGCAGCTCAAGCGGGAGTAGCACCGGGGAGCTGTTTTTT.

Written as DNA, the CDR3 is TGTGCCAGCAGCTCGGGCCCGGGGGGGACTGAAGCTTTCTTT. Protein sequence: CASSSGPGGTEAFF. V and J are TRBV9 and TRBJ1-1, with D possibly TRBD1 on 5 matching bases. Looked up from germline, CDR1 is SGDLS and CDR2 is YYNGEE. V was trimmed by 4 bases and J by 5 bases, leaving 15 bases between them. The CDR3 spans 14 residues.

The chain couples TRBV27 to TRBJ2-7, with D tentatively TRBD2 (6 bases). The CDR3 sequence is 16 residues long. Germline loops: CDR1 MNHEY, CDR2 SMNVEV (reference sequence). Between the trimmed V and J ends, which lost 4 bases and 3 bases, there was a span of 19 bases. Here the CDR3 DNA reads TGTGCCAGCAGTTGGATGCCCTCCCGGGAGCTCTACGAGCAGTACTTC. Translation: CASSWMPSRELYEQYF.

V and J are TRBV19 and TRBJ2-3, with 9 bases aligning to TRBD2. The CDR3 runs to 16 residues. Germline V gene data show CDR1 as LNHDA and CDR2 as SQIVND (reference sequence). The V and J ends lost 5 bases and 4 bases, in that order; junction bases with no gene match: 10. The CDR3: CASSETGLAPADTQYF. DNA for the CDR3: TGTGCCAGTAGTGAGACGGGACTAGCTCCGGCAGATACGCAGTATTTT.

The rearrangement joins TRBV5-1 to TRBJ1-2; possible D gene TRBD1, 5 bases. Trimming cost V 0 bases and J 2 bases, with 5 bases left between them. The CDR3 sequence is 13 residues long. CDR1 and CDR2 (germline): SGHRS, YFSETQ. As DNA, the CDR3 is TGCGCCAGCAGCTTGGGACAGAACTATGGCTACACCTTC. Translating gives CASSLGQNYGYTF.

J is TRBJ2-1 and V is TRBV19, with D maybe TRBD1 (5 bases). Per germline, CDR1 LNHDA and CDR2 SQIVND (reference sequence). Trimming stripped 6 bases from V and 3 bases from J, with 15 bases between. The CDR3 length is 15 residues. CDR3 nucleotides: TGTGCCAGTAGCACCGACAGCTTTTACTACAATGAGCAGTTCTTC. Its translation is CASSTDSFYYNEQFF.

The J gene is TRBJ1-1, the V gene TRBV5-1, with 8 bases identical to TRBD1. The V gene's germline CDR1 is SGHRS and CDR2 YFSETQ. This CDR3 is 15 amino acids long. The J segment lost 1 base and the V segment lost 6 bases, leaving 8 bases of the junction unmatched. The CDR3 reads CASIGTGLQNTEAFF. As DNA, the CDR3 is TGCGCCAGCATTGGGACAGGCTTACAGAACACTGAAGCTTTCTTT.

This chain connects TRBV14 to TRBJ2-1; D unclear. Germline CDR1 and CDR2: SGHDN and FVKESK. Trimming cost V 1 base and J 5 bases, with 6 bases left between them. The CDR3 sequence is 13 residues long. The CDR3 coding sequence is TGTGCCAGCAGCCAAGGGGCCAACAATGAGCAGTTCTTC. Its protein is CASSQGANNEQFF.

This clone was recorded a few times. The chain joins TRBV15 to TRBJ2-3, with 7 positions matching TRBD1. Germline V gene sequence: CDR1 LNHNV, CDR2 YYDKDF (reference sequence). V lost 0 bases to trimming and J lost 4 bases; unmatched junction nucleotides: 4. The CDR3 spans 15 residues. The CDR3 bases are TGTGCCACCAGCAGAGATAGGGGGCCCGCAGATACGCAGTATTTT. It encodes CATSRDRGPADTQYF.

The rearrangement links TRBV6-1 to TRBJ1-2; 11 bases are shared with TRBD1. V was clipped by 2 bases and J by 8 bases; unmatched bases: 1. Looked up from germline, CDR1 is MNHNS and CDR2 is SASEGT. The CDR3 spans 13 residues. CDR3 sequence (DNA): TGTGCCAGCAGTGAACGGACAGGGGGCGGCTACACCTTC. It codes for CASSERTGGGYTF.